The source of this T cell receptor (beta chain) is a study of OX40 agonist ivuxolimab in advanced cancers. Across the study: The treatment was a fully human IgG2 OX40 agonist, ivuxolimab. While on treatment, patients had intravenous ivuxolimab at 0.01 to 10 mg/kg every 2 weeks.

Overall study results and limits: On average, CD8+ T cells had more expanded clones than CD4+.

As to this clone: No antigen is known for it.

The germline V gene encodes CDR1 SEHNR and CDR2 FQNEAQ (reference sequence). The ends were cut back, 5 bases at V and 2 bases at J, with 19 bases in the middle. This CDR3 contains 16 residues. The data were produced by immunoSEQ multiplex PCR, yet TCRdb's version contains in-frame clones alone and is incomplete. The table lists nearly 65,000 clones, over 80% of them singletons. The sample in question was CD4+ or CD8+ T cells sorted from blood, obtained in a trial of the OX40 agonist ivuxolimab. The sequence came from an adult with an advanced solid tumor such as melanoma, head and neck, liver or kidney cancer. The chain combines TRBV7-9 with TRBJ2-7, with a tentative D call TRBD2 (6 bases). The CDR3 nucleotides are TGTGCCAGCAGCCCATCACATAGCGGACCTACCTACGAGCAGTACTTC. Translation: CASSPSHSGPTYEQYF.